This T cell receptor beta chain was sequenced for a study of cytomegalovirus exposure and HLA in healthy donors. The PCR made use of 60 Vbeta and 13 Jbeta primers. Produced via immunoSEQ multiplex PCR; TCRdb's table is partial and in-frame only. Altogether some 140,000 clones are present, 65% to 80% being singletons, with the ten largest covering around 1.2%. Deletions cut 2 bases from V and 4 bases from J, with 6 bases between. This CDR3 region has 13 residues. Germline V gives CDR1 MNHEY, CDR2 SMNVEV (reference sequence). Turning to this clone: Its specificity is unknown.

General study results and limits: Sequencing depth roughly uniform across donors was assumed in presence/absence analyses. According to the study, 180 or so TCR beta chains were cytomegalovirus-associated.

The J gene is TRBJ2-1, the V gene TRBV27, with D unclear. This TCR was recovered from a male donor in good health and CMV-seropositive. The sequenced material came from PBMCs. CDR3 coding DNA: TGTGCCAGCAGTTTAGGAGTTTACAATGAGCAGTTCTTC. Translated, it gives CASSLGVYNEQFF.